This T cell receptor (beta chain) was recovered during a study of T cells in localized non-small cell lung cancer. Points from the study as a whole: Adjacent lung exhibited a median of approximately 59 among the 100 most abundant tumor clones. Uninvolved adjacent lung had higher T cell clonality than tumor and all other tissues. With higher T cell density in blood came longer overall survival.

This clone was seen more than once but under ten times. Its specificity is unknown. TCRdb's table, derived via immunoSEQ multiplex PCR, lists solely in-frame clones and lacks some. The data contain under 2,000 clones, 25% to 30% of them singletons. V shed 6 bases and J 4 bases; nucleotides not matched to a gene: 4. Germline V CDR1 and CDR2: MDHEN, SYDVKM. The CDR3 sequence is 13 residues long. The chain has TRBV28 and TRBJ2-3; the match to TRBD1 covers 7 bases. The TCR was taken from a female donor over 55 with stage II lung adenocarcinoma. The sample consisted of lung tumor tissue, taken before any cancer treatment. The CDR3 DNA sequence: TGTGCCAGCAGGAGACAGGGACCAGATACGCAGTATTTT. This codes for CASRRQGPDTQYF.